The rows below give T cell receptor beta chains drawn from one sample of a study of CD8+CD57+ T cells in acquired aplastic anemia. TCRdb re-analysed the reads in MiXCR, keeping a single row per CDR3 protein. The sample holds under 250,000 distinct CDR3 sequences, less than 75% seen once. Sequenced material: sorted CD4+, CD8+, or CD8+CD57+ T cells (not recorded which) from PBMCs. The receptors stem from a human donor with aplastic anemia. Both conserved end residues are part of each CDR3. Each record gives: J gene, V gene, D gene, clone size, CDR3 DNA, CDR3 protein. A D gene is named only where the DNA matches it firmly. Clone size is not always given. Where it is, it says once, few, many or a class for expanded clones.

J: TRBJ1-4; V: TRBV2; D: TRBD1; size: .; DNA: TGTGCCAGCAGACCCGGGACAGGGACTGAAAAACTGTTTTTT; CDR3: CASRPGTGTEKLFF
J: TRBJ2-3; V: TRBV19; D: .; size: .; DNA: TGTGCCAGTAGTATAGGGGGGTTTGACACAGATACGCAGTATTTT; CDR3: CASSIGGFDTDTQYF
J: TRBJ1-2; V: TRBV29-1; D: .; size: .; DNA: TGCAGCGTTGTTGATTCGTCGGGCGCTAACTATGGCTACACCTTC; CDR3: CSVVDSSGANYGYTF
J: TRBJ1-1; V: TRBV5-6; D: .; size: many; DNA: TGTGCCAGCAGCCTCACCTTGGAACCTGAAGCTTTCTTT; CDR3: CASSLTLEPEAFF
J: TRBJ2-7; V: TRBV15; D: TRBD1; size: few; DNA: TGTGCCACCAGCAGCGTAGCTGGGACAGGTACCTACGAGCAGTACTTC; CDR3: CATSSVAGTGTYEQYF
J: TRBJ1-1; V: TRBV27; D: .; size: .; DNA: TGTGCCAGCAGTTCTATAGGGACCGAAGCTTTCTTT; CDR3: CASSSIGTEAFF
J: TRBJ1-2; V: TRBV2; D: .; size: few; DNA: TGTGCCAGCAAGGGTGGACGGGGAAGAGACTATGGCTACACCTTC; CDR3: CASKGGRGRDYGYTF
J: TRBJ2-7; V: TRBV5-1; D: TRBD1; size: once; DNA: TGCGCCAGCAGTCCAGGGGGCGCGGAAAACGAGCAGTACTTC; CDR3: CASSPGGAENEQYF
J: TRBJ1-6; V: TRBV15; D: .; size: .; DNA: TGTGCCACCAGCAGAGATAGGACTCTTAATTCACCCCTCCACTTT; CDR3: CATSRDRTLNSPLHF
J: TRBJ1-2; V: TRBV20-1; D: .; size: .; DNA: TGCAGCGGTTCCGGGGACGGATACTATGGCTACACCTTC; CDR3: CSGSGDGYYGYTF
J: TRBJ1-1; V: TRBV7-4; D: TRBD1; size: .; DNA: TGTGCCAGCAGCTTTAACAGGGGTGAAGCTTTCTTT; CDR3: CASSFNRGEAFF
J: TRBJ2-3; V: TRBV7-9; D: .; size: few; DNA: TGTGCTAGCAGCTTAGACGGGGGAGCAGATACGCAGTATTTT; CDR3: CASSLDGGADTQYF
J: TRBJ1-1; V: TRBV7-2; D: .; size: .; DNA: TGTGCCAGCAGCTTAGATACAGACGACACTGAAGCTTTCTTT; CDR3: CASSLDTDDTEAFF
J: TRBJ2-1; V: TRBV6-5; D: .; size: .; DNA: TGTGCCAGCATTGCCCCAGGGGCTTATGAGCAGTTCTTC; CDR3: CASIAPGAYEQFF
J: TRBJ2-1; V: TRBV19; D: .; size: .; DNA: TGTGCCAGTAGTCCCCCGGACGGCTACAATGAGCAGTTCTTC; CDR3: CASSPPDGYNEQFF
J: TRBJ2-7; V: TRBV9; D: TRBD2; size: .; DNA: TGTGCCAGCAGCGTAGATAGCGGGGGGGCCTACGAGCAGTACTTC; CDR3: CASSVDSGGAYEQYF
J: TRBJ1-3; V: TRBV11-2; D: TRBD1; size: few; DNA: TGTGCCAGCAGCTTACCCCTGACAGGGACTGGAAACACCATATATTTT; CDR3: CASSLPLTGTGNTIYF
J: TRBJ2-2; V: TRBV14; D: .; size: .; DNA: TGTGCCAGCAGCAGTCAGGGGCTGGCCACCGGGGAGCTGTTTTTT; CDR3: CASSSQGLATGELFF
J: TRBJ2-1; V: TRBV10-3; D: TRBD2; size: .; DNA: TGTGCCATCAGTGGATCGCCCACTAGCGGGGGGGCCTGGTCCTACAATGAGCAGTTCTTC; CDR3: CAISGSPTSGGAWSYNEQFF
J: TRBJ1-3; V: TRBV10-2; D: .; size: few; DNA: TGCGCCAGCAGTGAATTAAGGGTGGGAAACACCATATATTTT; CDR3: CASSELRVGNTIYF
J: TRBJ1-2; V: TRBV9; D: TRBD1; size: .; DNA: TGTGCCAGCAGCCCGACTCCATACCTCTCCGGGACAGTTACCAGTGGCTACACCTTC; CDR3: CASSPTPYLSGTVTSGYTF
J: TRBJ2-1; V: TRBV7-9; D: TRBD2; size: .; DNA: TGTGCCAGCAGCCAAGCCCTAGCGGGGGCCGGTGGAGAGCAGTTCTTC; CDR3: CASSQALAGAGGEQFF
J: TRBJ1-6; V: TRBV19; D: .; size: few; DNA: TGTGCCAGTAGTGAAATGGGTAACTCACCCCTCCACTTT; CDR3: CASSEMGNSPLHF
J: TRBJ1-5; V: TRBV7-9; D: .; size: .; DNA: TGTGCCAGCAGCTCCTGGGTAAATCAGCCCCAGCATTTT; CDR3: CASSSWVNQPQHF
J: TRBJ2-1; V: TRBV7-9; D: TRBD2; size: .; DNA: TGTGCCAGCAGCTTAGTGTGGGGGGGAGAGCAGTTCTTC; CDR3: CASSLVWGGEQFF
J: TRBJ1-1; V: TRBV29-1; D: TRBD1; size: few; DNA: TGCAGCGTTCTCGCCGGGGGGACGACAGGGAGGTCGACTGAAGCTTTCTTT; CDR3: CSVLAGGTTGRSTEAFF
J: TRBJ1-5; V: TRBV24-1; D: .; size: few; DNA: TGTGCCACCAGTGACGTCAGGGAGGGGGGCAATCAGCCCCAGCATTTT; CDR3: CATSDVREGGNQPQHF
J: TRBJ2-1; V: TRBV2; D: .; size: .; DNA: TGTGCCAGCAGCCACTACGAGGTTTACAATGAGCAGTTCTTC; CDR3: CASSHYEVYNEQFF
J: TRBJ2-7; V: TRBV15; D: TRBD1; size: .; DNA: TGTGCCACCAGCCCCGGGACAGAGAGCTCCTACGAGCAGTACTTC; CDR3: CATSPGTESSYEQYF
J: TRBJ2-1; V: TRBV11-3; D: .; size: .; DNA: TGTGCCAGCAGCTTATCCCATACACCGGGCAATGAGCAGTTCTTC; CDR3: CASSLSHTPGNEQFF
J: TRBJ2-3; V: TRBV12-3/TRBV12-4; D: .; size: .; DNA: TGTGCCAGCAGTCCCGCGAGGGATACGCAGTATTTT; CDR3: CASSPARDTQYF
J: TRBJ1-6; V: TRBV20-1; D: .; size: .; DNA: TGCAGTGCTAGAGACCCAGGGTGGATCTCACCCCTCCACTTT; CDR3: CSARDPGWISPLHF
J: TRBJ2-2; V: TRBV12-3/TRBV12-4; D: .; size: .; DNA: TGTGCCGGGGAGGCTGACACCGGGGAGCTGTTTTTT; CDR3: CAGEADTGELFF
J: TRBJ2-7; V: TRBV7-6; D: .; size: few; DNA: TGTGCCAGCAGCGAGAACCTTGGCGACGAGCAGTACTTC; CDR3: CASSENLGDEQYF
J: TRBJ2-1; V: TRBV10-2; D: TRBD2; size: .; DNA: TGCGCCAGCAGTGCTAACCCACCGGGACTAGCCCGGGGGGACAATGAGCAGTTCTTC; CDR3: CASSANPPGLARGDNEQFF
J: TRBJ2-1; V: TRBV7-3; D: TRBD2; size: once; DNA: TGTGCCAGCAGCTTACTAGCGGGGGGGGCCAATGAGCAGTTCTTC; CDR3: CASSLLAGGANEQFF
J: TRBJ2-7; V: TRBV6-5; D: .; size: few; DNA: TGTGCCACCACCCAGGCCTACGAGCAGTACTTC; CDR3: CATTQAYEQYF
J: TRBJ2-7; V: TRBV30; D: .; size: many; DNA: TGTGCCTGGAGTGTATTAAGTGGTGACGAGCAGTACTTC; CDR3: CAWSVLSGDEQYF
J: TRBJ2-2; V: TRBV15; D: .; size: .; DNA: TGTGCCACCAGGATTAGTCAGGGGACCGGGGAGCTGCTTTTT; CDR3: CATRISQGTGELLF
J: TRBJ2-2; V: TRBV9; D: .; size: .; DNA: TGTGCCAGCAGCGGGACAACACGGAACACCGGGGAGCTGTTTTTT; CDR3: CASSGTTRNTGELFF
J: TRBJ2-7; V: TRBV5-6; D: TRBD1; size: many; DNA: TGTGCCAGCAGCTTGGCACAGGGGTACGTGCAGTACTTC; CDR3: CASSLAQGYVQYF
J: TRBJ2-5; V: TRBV24-1; D: .; size: .; DNA: TGTGCCACCAGTGATTTTAACGGCGGGGGCGTCCAGTACTTC; CDR3: CATSDFNGGGVQYF
J: TRBJ2-5; V: TRBV7-6; D: .; size: .; DNA: TGTGCCAGCAGCTCAAGGGCCAGACTATCTTTGAAAGAGACCCAGTACTTC; CDR3: CASSSRARLSLKETQYF
J: TRBJ2-7; V: TRBV7-3; D: .; size: few; DNA: TGTGCCAGCAGCTTAGGAGGGAGCGCGACCTACGAGCAGTACTTC; CDR3: CASSLGGSATYEQYF
J: TRBJ1-3; V: TRBV10-2; D: .; size: .; DNA: TGCGCCAGCAGTCAATATACAGAGGGGGCCATATATTTT; CDR3: CASSQYTEGAIYF
J: TRBJ1-1; V: TRBV7-8; D: .; size: .; DNA: TGTGCCAGCAGCTTGGCCTTGGGGAACACTGAAGCTTTCTTT; CDR3: CASSLALGNTEAFF
J: TRBJ2-7; V: TRBV2; D: .; size: many; DNA: TGTGCGACCGGGACGGGGACCTACGAGCAGTACTTC; CDR3: CATGTGTYEQYF
J: TRBJ2-7; V: TRBV7-3; D: .; size: few; DNA: TGTGCCAGCAGCTTAGGGCAGGGCCTCTCCTACGAGCAGTACTTC; CDR3: CASSLGQGLSYEQYF
J: TRBJ2-1; V: TRBV7-2; D: TRBD2; size: .; DNA: TGTGCCAGCAGCTTAGATGCGATAGCGGGGACCTCCTACAATGAGCAGTTCTTC; CDR3: CASSLDAIAGTSYNEQFF
J: TRBJ2-1; V: TRBV7-9; D: .; size: many; DNA: TGTGCCGTGGCGGGACACCAGACCTACAATGAGCAGTTCTTC; CDR3: CAVAGHQTYNEQFF
J: TRBJ1-2; V: TRBV5-1; D: .; size: once; DNA: TGTGCCAGCAGCTTGGTCCAAAGGGCTGGCTATGGCTACACCTTC; CDR3: CASSLVQRAGYGYTF
J: TRBJ2-7; V: TRBV5-1; D: TRBD2; size: .; DNA: TGCGCCAGCAGCTTCGGGACTAGCGGGGGGAAATACGAGCAGTACTTC; CDR3: CASSFGTSGGKYEQYF
J: TRBJ1-2; V: TRBV9; D: TRBD1; size: .; DNA: TGTGCCAGCAGCGTACCAACTTTTGACAGGGACTATGGCTACACCTTC; CDR3: CASSVPTFDRDYGYTF